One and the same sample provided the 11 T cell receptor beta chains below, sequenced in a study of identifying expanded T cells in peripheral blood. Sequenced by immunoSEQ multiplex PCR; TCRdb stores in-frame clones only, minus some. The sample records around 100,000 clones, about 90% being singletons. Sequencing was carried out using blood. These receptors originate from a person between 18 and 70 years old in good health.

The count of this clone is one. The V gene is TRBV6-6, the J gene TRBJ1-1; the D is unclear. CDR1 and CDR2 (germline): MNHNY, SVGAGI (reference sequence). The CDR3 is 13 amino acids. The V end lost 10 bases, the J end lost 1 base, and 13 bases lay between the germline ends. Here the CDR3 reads CAIKDGPNTEAFF. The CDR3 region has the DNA TGTGCCATCAAGGACGGACCGAACACTGAAGCTTTCTTT.

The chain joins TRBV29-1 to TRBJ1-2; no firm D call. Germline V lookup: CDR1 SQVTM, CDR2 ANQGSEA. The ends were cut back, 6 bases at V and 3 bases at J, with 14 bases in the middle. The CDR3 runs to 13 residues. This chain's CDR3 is CSVVQHPDYGYTF. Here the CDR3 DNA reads TGCAGCGTCGTCCAACATCCTGACTATGGCTACACCTTC.

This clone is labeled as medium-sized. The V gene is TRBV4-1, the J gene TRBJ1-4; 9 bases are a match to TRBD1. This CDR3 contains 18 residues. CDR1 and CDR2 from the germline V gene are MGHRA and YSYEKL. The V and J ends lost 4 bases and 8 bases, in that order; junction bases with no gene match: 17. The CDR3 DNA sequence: TGCGCCAGCAGCCCATACCGGACAGGGGCTAGCGGGGAGGAAAAACTGTTTTTT. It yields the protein CASSPYRTGASGEEKLFF.

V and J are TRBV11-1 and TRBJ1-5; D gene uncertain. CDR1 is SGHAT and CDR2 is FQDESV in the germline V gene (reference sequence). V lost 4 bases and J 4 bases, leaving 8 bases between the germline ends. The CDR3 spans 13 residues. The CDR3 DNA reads TGTGCCAGCAGCTCCCATCCTAATCAGCCCCAGCATTTT. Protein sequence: CASSSHPNQPQHF. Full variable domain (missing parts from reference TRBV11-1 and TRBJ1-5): EAEVAQSPRYKITEKSQAVAFWCDPISGHATLYWYRQILGQGPELLVQFQDESVVDDSQLPKDRFSAERLKGVDSTLKIQPAELGDSAMYLCASSSHPNQPQHFGDGTRLSIL.

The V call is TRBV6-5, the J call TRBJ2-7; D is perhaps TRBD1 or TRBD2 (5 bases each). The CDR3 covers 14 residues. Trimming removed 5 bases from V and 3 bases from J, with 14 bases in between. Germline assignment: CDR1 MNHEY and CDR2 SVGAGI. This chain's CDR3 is CASSPQGAGYEQYF. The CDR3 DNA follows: TGTGCCAGCAGTCCCCAGGGCGCGGGCTACGAGCAGTACTTC.

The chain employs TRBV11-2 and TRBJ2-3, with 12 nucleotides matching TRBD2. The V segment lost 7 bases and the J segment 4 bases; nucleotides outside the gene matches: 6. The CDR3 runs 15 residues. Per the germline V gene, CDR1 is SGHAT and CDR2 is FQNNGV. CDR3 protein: CASTWTSGKPDTQYF. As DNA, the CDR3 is TGTGCCAGCACCTGGACTAGCGGGAAGCCAGATACGCAGTATTTT.

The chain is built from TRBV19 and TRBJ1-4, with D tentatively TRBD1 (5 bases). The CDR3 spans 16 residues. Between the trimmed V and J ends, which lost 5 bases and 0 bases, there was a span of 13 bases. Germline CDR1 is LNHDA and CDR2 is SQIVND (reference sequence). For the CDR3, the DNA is TGTGCCAGTAGTTCATCCGACAGTGCAACTAATGAAAAACTGTTTTTT. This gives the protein CASSSSDSATNEKLFF.

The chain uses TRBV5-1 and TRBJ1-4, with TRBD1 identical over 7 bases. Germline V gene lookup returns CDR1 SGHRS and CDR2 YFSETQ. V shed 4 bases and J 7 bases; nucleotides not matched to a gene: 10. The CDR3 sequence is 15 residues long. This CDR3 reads CASSQTGTVSEKLFF. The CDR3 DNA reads TGCGCCAGCAGCCAAACCGGGACAGTGAGTGAAAAACTGTTTTTT.

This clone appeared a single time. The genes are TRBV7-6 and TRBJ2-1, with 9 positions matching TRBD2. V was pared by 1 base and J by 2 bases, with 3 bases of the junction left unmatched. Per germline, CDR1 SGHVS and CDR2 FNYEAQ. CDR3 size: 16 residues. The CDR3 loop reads CASSLVAGGTYNEQFF. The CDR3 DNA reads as TGTGCCAGCAGCTTAGTGGCGGGAGGGACCTACAATGAGCAGTTCTTC.

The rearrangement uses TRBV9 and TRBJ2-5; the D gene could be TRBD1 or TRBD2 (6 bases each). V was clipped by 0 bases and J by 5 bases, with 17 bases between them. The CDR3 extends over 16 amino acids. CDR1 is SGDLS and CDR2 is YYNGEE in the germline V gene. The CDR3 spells CASSVATGALRETQYF. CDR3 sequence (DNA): TGTGCCAGCAGCGTAGCTACGGGGGCGCTGCGGGAGACCCAGTACTTC.

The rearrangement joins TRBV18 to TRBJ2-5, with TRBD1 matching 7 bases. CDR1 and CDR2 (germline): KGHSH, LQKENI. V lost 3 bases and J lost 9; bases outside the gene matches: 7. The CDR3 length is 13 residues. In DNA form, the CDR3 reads TGTGCCAGCTCACCCCTTGACAGGGCGGCCCAGTACTTC. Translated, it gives CASSPLDRAAQYF.